The 25 T cell receptor beta chains below come from one sample, sequenced in a study of early T cells in non-severe SARS-CoV-2 infection. TCRdb re-derived calls from the 5' RACE reads in MiXCR, one entry per CDR3 protein. The data contain 80,000 or so distinct CDR3 sequences, roughly an eighth of them singletons. Specimen: whole blood. Receptor source: an adult who was a healthcare worker with PCR-confirmed SARS-CoV-2 infection or an uninfected control (not recorded which).

Worth noting for this clonotype: Possible read error: a much larger clone is one base away. V gene TRBV6-2 or TRBV6-3 combines with J gene TRBJ2-1; unclear D gene. CDR1 MNHEY and CDR2 SVGEGT come from the germline V gene. This CDR3 region has 12 residues. The V and J ends lost 7 bases and 6 bases respectively, with 10 bases between them. The CDR3 bases are TGTGCCAGCATCTTACTTGGCAATGAGCAGTTCTTC. This sequence encodes CASILLGNEQFF.

There are a few counts of this clonotype. The chain couples TRBV29-1 to TRBJ2-3, with D uncertain. V was cut by 2 bases and J by 6 bases, with 3 bases left in between. The CDR3 contains 10 residues. Looked up from germline, CDR1 is SQVTM and CDR2 is ANQGSEA. Here the CDR3 DNA reads TGCAGCGTTGAACAGGATACGCAGTATTTT. Protein: CSVEQDTQYF.

V gene TRBV27 combines with J gene TRBJ1-3; perhaps TRBD1 as D (5 bases). In germline, CDR1 is MNHEY, CDR2 SMNVEV (reference sequence). Trimming cost V 6 bases and J 2 bases, with 11 bases left between them. The CDR3 covers 14 residues. CDR3 residues: CASSPTVTGNTIYF. Written as DNA, the CDR3 is TGTGCCAGCAGCCCGACAGTAACTGGAAACACCATATATTTT.

This clonotype came up a few times. The V and J genes are TRBV7-9 and TRBJ2-7, with 8 bases lining up with TRBD2. Per the germline V gene, CDR1 is SEHNR and CDR2 is FQNEAQ (reference sequence). V shed 4 bases and J 1 base; nucleotides not matched to a gene: 6. The CDR3 contains 15 residues. The CDR3 spells CASSSTRLASYEQYF. The CDR3 region has the DNA TGTGCCAGCAGCTCCACACGACTAGCGTCCTACGAGCAGTACTTC.

This clonotype was counted a few times. This chain uses TRBV7-8 with TRBJ1-5; the match to TRBD1 covers 9 bases. J was trimmed by 1 base and V by 5 bases; bases with no gene match: 9. From germline, CDR1 is SGHVS and CDR2 FQNEAQ. The CDR3 spans 17 residues. CDR3 coding DNA: TGTGCCAGCAGCCGGGACAGGGCAATCAGCAGCAATCAGCCCCAGCATTTT. It translates to CASSRDRAISSNQPQHF.

This clonotype occurred many times. The rearrangement joins TRBV20-1 to TRBJ1-3, with D unresolved. The CDR3 covers 17 residues. The germline gives CDR1 DFQATT, CDR2 SNEGSKA (reference sequence). The V gene lost 0 bases and the J gene lost 0 bases, with 15 bases spanning the gap. The CDR3 protein is CSARDRLRPSSGNTIYF. The CDR3 nucleotides read TGCAGTGCTAGAGATCGCCTCCGGCCGAGCTCTGGAAACACCATATATTTT.

At least ten counts were recorded for this clonotype. The J gene is TRBJ2-1, the V gene TRBV6-2 or TRBV6-3; TRBD2 aligns across 10 bases. This CDR3 has 15 amino acids. Germline CDR1 MNHEY, CDR2 SVGEGT. J was trimmed by 6 bases and V by 0 bases; bases with no gene match: 2. As DNA, the CDR3 is TGTGCCAGCAGTTACTCCTCTAGCGGGAGCAATGAGCAGTTCTTC. This encodes CASSYSSSGSNEQFF.

This sequence joins TRBV28 and TRBJ2-7; possibly TRBD2 for D (6 bases). V lost 6 bases to trimming and J lost 6 bases, with 24 bases between them. CDR1 and CDR2 from the germline V gene are MDHEN and SYDVKM. This CDR3 has 16 residues. As DNA, the CDR3 is TGTGCCAGCAGCCCTCGGGGCGGGCCTTCCGGGAGCGAGCAGTACTTC. Residues: CASSPRGGPSGSEQYF.

The sample holds a few counts of this clonotype. The CDR3 loop is CASSVGTAFRYF. The CDR3 DNA reads as TGTGCCAGCAGCGTCGGGACGGCGTTCAGATATTTT. This chain connects TRBV7-9 to TRBJ1-3; TRBD1 is a possible D gene (5 bases). This CDR3 comprises 12 residues. Trimming took 5 bases from V and 15 from J, leaving 17 bases between them. Germline assignment: CDR1 SEHNR and CDR2 FQNEAQ (reference sequence).

This clonotype was counted at least ten times. The V and J genes are TRBV20-1 and TRBJ1-5; D not resolved. Between the trimmed V and J ends, which lost 5 bases and 6 bases, there was a span of 20 bases. Germline V lookup: CDR1 DFQATT, CDR2 SNEGSKA (reference sequence). This CDR3 contains 15 residues. The CDR3 loop is CSASPKPERGQPQHF. In DNA form, the CDR3 reads TGCAGTGCTTCCCCTAAGCCAGAGCGAGGTCAGCCCCAGCATTTT.

The gene calls are TRBV6-2 or TRBV6-3 and TRBJ2-5; TRBD1 aligns across 9 bases. The CDR3 covers 15 residues. Germline CDR1 is MNHEY and CDR2 is SVGEGT. The junction had 12 bases not matched to a gene; V was cut back by 8 bases and J by 5 bases. The CDR3 protein is CASYPIGTGTETQYF. As DNA, the CDR3 is TGTGCCAGCTACCCGATCGGGACAGGGACGGAGACCCAGTACTTC.

The gene calls are TRBV7-9 and TRBJ2-3, with D unclear. Germline V gene data show CDR1 as SEHNR and CDR2 as FQNEAQ (reference sequence). This CDR3 region has 13 residues. Trimming took off 2 bases at V and 3 bases at J, with 6 bases between the two ends. CDR3 sequence reads: CASSLIGTDTQYF. CDR3 nucleotides: TGTGCCAGCAGCTTAATCGGTACAGATACGCAGTATTTT.

This rearrangement joins TRBV7-9 to TRBJ2-7, with D unclear. The CDR3 length is 13 residues. The germline V and J ends were trimmed by 3 bases and 1 base, with 7 bases remaining between them. Germline V gene sequence: CDR1 SEHNR, CDR2 FQNEAQ (reference sequence). The CDR3: CASSFEESYEQYF. Written as DNA, the CDR3 is TGTGCCAGCAGCTTCGAGGAATCCTACGAGCAGTACTTC.

This clonotype appeared many times. The V gene is TRBV12-3 or TRBV12-4, the J gene TRBJ1-1; D possibly corresponds to TRBD1 (6 bases). CDR3 length equals 13 residues. V was clipped by 3 bases and J by 5 bases, with 10 bases between them. CDR3 sequence reads: CASSLSQGTEAFF. CDR3 nucleotide sequence: TGTGCCAGCAGTTTGTCGCAGGGGACTGAAGCTTTCTTT.

In its sample, this clonotype was seen a few times. CDR3 in DNA: TGTGCTCTCGGGACGGTTAGCACTGAAGCTTTCTTT. This codes for CALGTVSTEAFF. V is TRBV7-9 and J is TRBJ1-1, with TRBD1 as a possible D gene (5 bases). The CDR3 is 12 amino acids. Germline CDR1 SEHNR, CDR2 FQNEAQ (reference sequence). The full variable domain, its missing parts supplied by reference TRBV7-9 and TRBJ1-1, is DTGVSQNPRHKITKRGQNVTFRCDPISEHNRLYWYRQTLGQGPEFLTYFQNEAQLEKSRLLSDRFSAERPKGSFSTLEIQRTEQGDSAMYLCALGTVSTEAFFGQGTRLTVV.

This clonotype was counted a few times. V gene TRBV11-2 combines with J gene TRBJ2-3; D not certain. The germline gives CDR1 SGHAT, CDR2 FQNNGV. The CDR3 has 12 amino acids. Trimming cost V 5 bases and J 8 bases, with 11 bases left between them. This chain's CDR3 is CASSHHRGTQYF. The CDR3, as DNA: TGTGCCAGCAGCCACCACCGTGGTACGCAGTATTTT.

This clonotype was counted many times. V is TRBV2 and J is TRBJ2-7, with a tentative D call TRBD1 (6 bases). This CDR3 has 15 residues. Trimming shortened V by 5 bases and J by 4 bases, and 18 bases separated the two germline ends. Germline loops: CDR1 SNHLY, CDR2 FYNNEI. This chain's CDR3 is CASSSRRDTRYEQYF. The CDR3 DNA reads as TGTGCCAGCAGTTCTAGAAGGGACACCCGATACGAGCAGTACTTC.

V is TRBV2 and J is TRBJ2-5; D possibly corresponds to TRBD2 (6 bases). Germline CDR1 is SNHLY and CDR2 is FYNNEI. The CDR3 loop spans 17 amino acids. V lost 0 bases and J lost 3, with 17 bases in between. The CDR3 is CASSEAGLLGGKETQYF. CDR3 nucleotides: TGTGCCAGCAGTGAAGCAGGTCTCCTCGGGGGTAAAGAGACCCAGTACTTC.

This sequence joins TRBV18 and TRBJ1-3; D is uncertain. The CDR3 contains 13 residues. CDR1 and CDR2 (germline): KGHSH, LQKENI. Trimming shortened V by 0 bases and J by 6 bases, and 6 bases separated the two germline ends. This CDR3 is CASSPPEKNTIYF. DNA of the CDR3: TGTGCCAGCTCACCACCGGAAAAAAACACCATATATTTT.

This clonotype came up a few times. The genes are TRBV20-1 and TRBJ2-3; D ambiguous. V lost 1 base and J 2 bases, leaving 13 bases between the germline ends. The CDR3 contains 15 residues. Germline V CDR1 and CDR2: DFQATT, SNEGSKA (reference sequence). The CDR3 protein is CSARVPEDATDTQYF. CDR3 in DNA: TGCAGTGCTAGAGTCCCAGAGGACGCCACAGATACGCAGTATTTT.

The rearrangement uses TRBV6-2 or TRBV6-3 and TRBJ2-3, with TRBD2 identical over 12 bases. The trim removed 6 bases at V and 7 bases at J, leaving 11 bases unmatched. The CDR3 is made up of 16 amino acids. CDR1 is MNHEY, CDR2 SVGEGT, per germline. The CDR3 sequence: CASSSGLAGSPYTQYF. Written as DNA, the CDR3 is TGTGCCAGCAGCTCCGGACTAGCGGGGTCGCCCTATACGCAGTATTTT.

This clonotype was seen only a few times. The chain has TRBV2 and TRBJ2-7, with 7 bases that match TRBD1. Germline-derived CDR1 and CDR2 are SNHLY and FYNNEI. V lost 4 bases to trimming and J lost 4 bases; unmatched junction nucleotides: 10. The CDR3 runs to 15 residues. CDR3 nucleotides: TGTGCCAGCAGTGGGTCGGCAGGGGGAAGGTACGAGCAGTACTTC. It yields the protein CASSGSAGGRYEQYF.

The rearrangement links TRBV7-8 to TRBJ2-3; D may correspond to TRBD1 or TRBD2 (9 bases each). V dropped 6 bases and J dropped 4 bases, with 32 bases sitting between them. The CDR3 sequence is 20 residues long. The germline V gene has CDR1 SGHVS and CDR2 FQNEAQ. The chain's CDR3 is CASSHVPGQGFLAGPDTQYF. As DNA, the CDR3 is TGTGCCAGCAGTCACGTCCCGGGACAGGGTTTTCTAGCGGGACCAGATACGCAGTATTTT. Full variable domain (outside the CDR3, taken from reference TRBV7-8 and TRBJ2-3): GAGVSQSPRYKVAKRGQDVALRCDPISGHVSLFWYQQALGQGPEFLTYFQNEAQLDKSGLPSDRFFAERPEGSVSTLKIQRTQQEDSAVYLCASSHVPGQGFLAGPDTQYFGPGTRLTVL.

This clonotype was seen ten or more times. CDR3 nucleotides: TGCGCCAGCAGCCAAGAAGCAGCCGCTTTGATTCAGCCCCAGCATTTT. This codes for CASSQEAAALIQPQHF. The V and J genes are TRBV4-1 and TRBJ1-5, with no clear D. CDR1 is MGHRA and CDR2 is YSYEKL in the germline V gene. The CDR3 runs 16 residues. The V and J ends lost 0 bases and 6 bases respectively, with 15 bases between them.

V is TRBV4-2 and J is TRBJ2-3, with D possibly being TRBD2 (6 bases). V lost 3 bases and J 0 bases, leaving 10 bases between the germline ends. The CDR3 has 15 amino acids. Germline lookup yields CDR1 LGHNA and CDR2 YNFKEQ. The CDR3, as DNA: TGTGCCAGCAGCCAGTTCGGGGGTAGCACAGATACGCAGTATTTT. Translation: CASSQFGGSTDTQYF.